This T cell receptor beta chain was identified in a study of T cells expressing NK-cell markers. Study outcomes and limitations: The study found these clonotypes also leading the CD3+CD56-NKG2C+ fraction in a few donors. Among CD8+ T cells from over 5 donors, dominant NKG2C+ clonotypes accounted for roughly 1.0-7.0%.

TCRdb re-called the 5' RACE reads, yielding one record per CDR3 amino acid sequence without DNA. This listing includes some 600,000 distinct CDR3 sequences. Comments on this clonotype: Its target is unknown.

The CDR3 is 14 residues long. CDR1 and CDR2 (germline): MGHDK, SYGVNS. The chain couples TRBV25-1 to TRBJ1-2; as DNA is missing, the TRBD1 call by TCRdb cannot be tested. The TCR sequence derives from a man aged 18 to 30 in good health. Material for sequencing was blood T cells: a sorted CD56 or NKG2C T cell subset, CD4+ or CD8+ T cells, or bulk PBMC T cells (not recorded which). CDR3 residues: CASSETGGYYGYTF.